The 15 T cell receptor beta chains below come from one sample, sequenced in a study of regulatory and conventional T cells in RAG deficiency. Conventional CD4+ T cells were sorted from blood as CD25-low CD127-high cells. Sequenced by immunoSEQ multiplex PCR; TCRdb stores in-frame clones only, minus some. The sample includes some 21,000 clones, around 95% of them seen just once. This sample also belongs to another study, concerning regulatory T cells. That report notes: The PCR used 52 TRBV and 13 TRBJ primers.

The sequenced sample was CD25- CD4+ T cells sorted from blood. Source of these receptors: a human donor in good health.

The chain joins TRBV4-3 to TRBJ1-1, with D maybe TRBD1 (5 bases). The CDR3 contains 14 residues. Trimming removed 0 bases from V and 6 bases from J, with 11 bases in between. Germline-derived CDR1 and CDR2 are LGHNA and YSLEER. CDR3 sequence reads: CASSQDDSQPEAFF. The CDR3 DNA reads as TGCGCCAGCAGCCAAGACGACAGTCAACCTGAAGCTTTCTTT.

DNA of the CDR3: TGTGCCAGCAGTCCCCGGTACGGTACAGGTGGGGCCAACGTCCTGACTTTC. Translated, it gives CASSPRYGTGGANVLTF. This chain uses TRBV28 with TRBJ2-6, with a weak D call TRBD1 (5 bases). CDR3 length: 17 amino acids. V was trimmed by 5 bases and J by 3 bases, leaving 17 bases between them. The germline V gene has CDR1 MDHEN and CDR2 SYDVKM.

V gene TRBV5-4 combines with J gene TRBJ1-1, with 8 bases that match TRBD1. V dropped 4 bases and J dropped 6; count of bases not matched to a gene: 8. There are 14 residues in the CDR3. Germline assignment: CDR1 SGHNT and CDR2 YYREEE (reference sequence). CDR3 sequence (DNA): TGTGCCAGCAGCCTCGACAGGGGTGGATCTGAAGCTTTCTTT. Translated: CASSLDRGGSEAFF.

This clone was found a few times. The CDR3 loop reads CASSYTWSSYEQYF. Here the CDR3 DNA reads TGTGCCAGCAGTTACACGTGGAGCTCCTACGAGCAGTACTTC. The rearrangement joins TRBV6-5 to TRBJ2-7, with no clear D. The CDR3 consists of 14 residues. Looked up from germline, CDR1 is MNHEY and CDR2 is SVGAGI. Trimming shortened V by 2 bases and J by 0 bases, and 8 bases separated the two germline ends.

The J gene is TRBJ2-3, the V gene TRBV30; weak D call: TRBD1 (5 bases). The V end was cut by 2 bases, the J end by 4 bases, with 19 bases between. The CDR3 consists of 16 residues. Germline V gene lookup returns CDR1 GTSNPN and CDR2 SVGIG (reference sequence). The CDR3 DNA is TGTGCCTGGAGTTTCTCTCGGACAAAAGGCCCAGATACGCAGTATTTT. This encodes CAWSFSRTKGPDTQYF. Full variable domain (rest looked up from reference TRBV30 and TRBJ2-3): SQTIHQWPATLVQPVGSPLSLECTVEGTSNPNLYWYRQAAGRGLQLLFYSVGIGQISSEVPQNLSASRPQDRQFILSSKKLLLSDSGFYLCAWSFSRTKGPDTQYFGPGTRLTVL.

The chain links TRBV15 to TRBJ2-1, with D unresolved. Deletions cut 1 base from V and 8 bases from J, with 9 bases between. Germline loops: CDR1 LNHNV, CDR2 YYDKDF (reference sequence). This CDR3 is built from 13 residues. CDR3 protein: CATSRGRRDEQFF. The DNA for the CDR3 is TGTGCCACCAGCAGAGGTCGTCGGGATGAGCAGTTCTTC.

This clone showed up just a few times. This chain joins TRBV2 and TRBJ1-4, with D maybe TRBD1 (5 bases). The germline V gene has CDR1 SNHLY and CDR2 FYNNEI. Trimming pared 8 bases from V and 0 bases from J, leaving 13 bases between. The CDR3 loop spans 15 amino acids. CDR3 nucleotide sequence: TGTGCCAGCGCCCTAGGGGTTACAACTAATGAAAAACTGTTTTTT. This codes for CASALGVTTNEKLFF.

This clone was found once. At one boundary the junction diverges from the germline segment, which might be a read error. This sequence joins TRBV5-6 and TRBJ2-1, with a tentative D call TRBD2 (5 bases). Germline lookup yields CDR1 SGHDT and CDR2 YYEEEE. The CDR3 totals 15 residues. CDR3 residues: CASSYRRISHNEQFF. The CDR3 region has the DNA TGTGCCAGCAGCTATCGGAGGATCTCCCACAATGAGCAGTTCTTC. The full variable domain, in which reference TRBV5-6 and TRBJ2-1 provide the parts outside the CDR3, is DAGVTQSPTHLIKTRGQQVTLRCSPKSGHDTVSWYQQALGQGPQFIFQYYEEEERQRGNFPDRFSGHQFPNYSSELNVNALLLGDSALYLCASSYRRISHNEQFFGPGTRLTVL.

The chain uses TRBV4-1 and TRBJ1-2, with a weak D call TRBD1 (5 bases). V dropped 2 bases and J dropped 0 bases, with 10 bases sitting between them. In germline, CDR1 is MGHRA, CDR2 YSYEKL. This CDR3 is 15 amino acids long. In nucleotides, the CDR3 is TGCGCCAGCAGCCAATTCACAGGACCTAACTATGGCTACACCTTC. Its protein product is CASSQFTGPNYGYTF.

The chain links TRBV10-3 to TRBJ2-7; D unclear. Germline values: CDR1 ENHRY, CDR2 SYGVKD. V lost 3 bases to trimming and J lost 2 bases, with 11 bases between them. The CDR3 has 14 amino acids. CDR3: CAISDVSPAYEQYF. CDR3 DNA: TGTGCCATCAGTGACGTTAGTCCGGCCTACGAGCAGTACTTC.

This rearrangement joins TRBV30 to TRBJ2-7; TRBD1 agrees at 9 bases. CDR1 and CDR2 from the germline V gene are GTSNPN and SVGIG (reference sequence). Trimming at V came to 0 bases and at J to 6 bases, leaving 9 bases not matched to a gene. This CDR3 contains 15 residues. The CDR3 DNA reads TGTGCCTGGAGTGTCTTAGGGACAGGGACTGGCGAGCAGTACTTC. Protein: CAWSVLGTGTGEQYF.

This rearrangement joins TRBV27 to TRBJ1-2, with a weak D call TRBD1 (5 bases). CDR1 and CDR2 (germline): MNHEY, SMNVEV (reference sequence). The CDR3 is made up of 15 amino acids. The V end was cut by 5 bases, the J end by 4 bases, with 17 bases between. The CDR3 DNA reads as TGTGCCAGCAGTAAGGGCGGGGGAGGGGCCTATGGCTACACCTTC. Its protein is CASSKGGGGAYGYTF.

This CDR3 reads CASLGQGSNTEAFF. The DNA of the CDR3 is TGTGCCAGCCTGGGACAGGGGTCGAACACTGAAGCTTTCTTT. This chain uses TRBV6-1 with TRBJ1-1; TRBD1 matches at 10 bases. Germline V CDR1 and CDR2: MNHNS, SASEGT. The CDR3 extends over 14 amino acids. With 8 bases clipped from V and 1 base from J, the junction kept 4 bases outside the gene matches.

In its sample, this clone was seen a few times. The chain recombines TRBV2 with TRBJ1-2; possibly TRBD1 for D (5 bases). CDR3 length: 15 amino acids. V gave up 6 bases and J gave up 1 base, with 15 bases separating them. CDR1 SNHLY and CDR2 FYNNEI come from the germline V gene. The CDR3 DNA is TGTGCCAGCAGGGATAGACAGTTGGATAACTATGGCTACACCTTC. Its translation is CASRDRQLDNYGYTF.

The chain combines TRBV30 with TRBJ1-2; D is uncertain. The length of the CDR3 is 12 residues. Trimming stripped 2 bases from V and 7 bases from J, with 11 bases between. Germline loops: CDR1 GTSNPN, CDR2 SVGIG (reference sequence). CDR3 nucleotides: TGTGCCTGGAGTCTAAACTTGAGTGGCTACACCTTC. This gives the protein CAWSLNLSGYTF.